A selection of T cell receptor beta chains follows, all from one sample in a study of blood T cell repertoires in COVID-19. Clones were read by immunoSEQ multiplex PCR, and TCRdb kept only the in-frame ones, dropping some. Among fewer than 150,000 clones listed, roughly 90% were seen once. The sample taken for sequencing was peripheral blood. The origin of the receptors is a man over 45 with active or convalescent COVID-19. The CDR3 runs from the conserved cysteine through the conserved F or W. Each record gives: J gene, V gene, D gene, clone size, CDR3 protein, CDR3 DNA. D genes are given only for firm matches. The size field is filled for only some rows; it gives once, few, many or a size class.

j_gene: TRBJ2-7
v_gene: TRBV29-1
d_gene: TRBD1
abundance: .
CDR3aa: CSVARTGGEQYF
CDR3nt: TGCAGCGTTGCGCGGACAGGGGGCGAGCAGTACTTC

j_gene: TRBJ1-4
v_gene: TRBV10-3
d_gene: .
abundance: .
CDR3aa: CAISESTGGNEKLFF
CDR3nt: TGTGCCATCAGTGAGTCGACAGGAGGTAATGAAAAACTGTTTTTT

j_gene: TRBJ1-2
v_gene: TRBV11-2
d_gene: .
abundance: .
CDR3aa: CASSPITGPRRTGYTF
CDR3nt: TGTGCCAGCAGCCCGATAACAGGGCCCCGAAGGACGGGCTACACCTTC

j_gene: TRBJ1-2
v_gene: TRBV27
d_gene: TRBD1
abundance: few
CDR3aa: CASSFLRPGQEKGAYGYTF
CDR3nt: TGTGCCAGCAGTTTTCTACGGCCGGGACAGGAAAAGGGTGCTTACGGCTACACCTTC

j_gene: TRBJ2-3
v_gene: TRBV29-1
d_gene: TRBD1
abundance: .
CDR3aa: CSVDALTGGAKGDTQYF
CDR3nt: TGCAGCGTTGATGCCCTAACAGGGGGCGCGAAGGGAGATACGCAGTATTTT

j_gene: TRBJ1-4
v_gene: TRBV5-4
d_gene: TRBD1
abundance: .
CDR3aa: CASSLGGTGGNEKLFF
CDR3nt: TGTGCCAGCAGCTTGGGCGGGACAGGCGGGAATGAAAAACTGTTTTTT

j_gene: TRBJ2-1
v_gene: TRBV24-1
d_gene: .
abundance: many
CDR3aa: CATSGIDRSINEQFF
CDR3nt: TGTGCCACCAGTGGGATTGACAGGTCCATTAATGAGCAGTTCTTC

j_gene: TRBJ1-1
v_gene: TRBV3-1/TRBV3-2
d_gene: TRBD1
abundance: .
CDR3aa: CASSPGDRRNTEAFF
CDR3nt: TGTGCCAGCAGCCCAGGGGACAGAAGGAACACTGAAGCTTTCTTT

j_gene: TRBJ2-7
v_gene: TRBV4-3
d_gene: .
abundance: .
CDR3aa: CASSQDSPEGSSGGGGEQYF
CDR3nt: TGCGCCAGCAGCCAAGACTCCCCCGAGGGAAGCAGCGGAGGGGGAGGGGAGCAGTACTTC

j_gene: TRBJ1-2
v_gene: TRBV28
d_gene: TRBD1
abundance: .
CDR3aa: CASVTGGAQIYGYTF
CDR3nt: TGTGCCAGCGTTACAGGGGGCGCCCAGATCTATGGCTACACCTTC

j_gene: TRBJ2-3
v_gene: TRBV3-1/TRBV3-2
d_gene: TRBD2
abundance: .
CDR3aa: CASSLPTSGTDTQYF
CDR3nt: TGTGCCAGCAGCCTGCCGACTAGCGGCACAGATACGCAGTATTTT

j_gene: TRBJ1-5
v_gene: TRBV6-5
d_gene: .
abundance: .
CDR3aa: CASRKGDSNQPQHF
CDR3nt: TGTGCCAGCAGAAAGGGGGACAGCAATCAGCCCCAGCATTTT

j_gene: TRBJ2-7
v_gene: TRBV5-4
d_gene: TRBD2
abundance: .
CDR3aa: CASSLGSGRPVEQYF
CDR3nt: TGTGCCAGCAGCTTGGGCAGCGGGAGGCCTGTCGAGCAGTACTTC

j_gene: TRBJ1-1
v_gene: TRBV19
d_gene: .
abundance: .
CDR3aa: CASSTAVIGAEAFF
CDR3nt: TGTGCCAGTAGTACCGCGGTAATAGGGGCTGAAGCTTTCTTT

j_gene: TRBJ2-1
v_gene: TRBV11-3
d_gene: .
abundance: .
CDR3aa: CASRDSSYNEQFF
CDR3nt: TGTGCCAGCAGGGACAGCTCCTACAATGAGCAGTTCTTC

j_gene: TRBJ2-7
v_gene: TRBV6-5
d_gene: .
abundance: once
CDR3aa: CASSINEEQYF
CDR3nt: TGTGCCAGCAGCATAAACGAGGAGCAGTACTTC

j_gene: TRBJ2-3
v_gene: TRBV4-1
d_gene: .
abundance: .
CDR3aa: CASSQGLAGTDTQYF
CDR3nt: TGCGCCAGCAGCCAAGGGTTAGCGGGCACAGATACGCAGTATTTT

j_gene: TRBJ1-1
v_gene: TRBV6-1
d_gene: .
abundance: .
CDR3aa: CASSEYRVYAFF
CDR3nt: TGTGCCAGCAGTGAGTACAGGGTTTACGCTTTCTTT

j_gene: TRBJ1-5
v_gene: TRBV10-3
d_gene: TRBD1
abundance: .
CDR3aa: CAISGTGGQPQHF
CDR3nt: TGTGCCATCAGTGGGACAGGGGGCCAGCCCCAGCATTTT

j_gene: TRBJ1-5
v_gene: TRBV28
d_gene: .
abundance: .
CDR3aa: CASSLSGRGNQPQHF
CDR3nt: TGTGCCAGCAGTTTATCTGGGCGAGGCAATCAGCCCCAGCATTTT

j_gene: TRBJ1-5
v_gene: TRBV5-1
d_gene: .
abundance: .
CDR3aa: CASSLTGMSNQPQHF
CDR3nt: TGCGCCAGCAGCTTGACAGGGATGAGCAATCAGCCCCAGCATTTT

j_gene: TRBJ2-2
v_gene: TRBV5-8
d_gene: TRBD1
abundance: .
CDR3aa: CASSRELTGDPGELFF
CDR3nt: TGTGCCAGCAGCCGAGAACTGACAGGGGACCCCGGGGAGCTGTTTTTT

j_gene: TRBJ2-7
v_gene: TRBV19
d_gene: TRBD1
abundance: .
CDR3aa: CASSIIGTGSYEQYF
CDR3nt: TGTGCCAGTAGTATAATCGGGACAGGGTCCTACGAGCAGTACTTC

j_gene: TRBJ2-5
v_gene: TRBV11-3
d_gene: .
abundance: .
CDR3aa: CASSLYSQETQYF
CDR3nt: TGTGCCAGCAGCTTATACAGTCAAGAGACCCAGTACTTC

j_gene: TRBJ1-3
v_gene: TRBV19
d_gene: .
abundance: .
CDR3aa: CASSIDGGASGNTIYF
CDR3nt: TGTGCCAGTAGTATTGATGGCGGGGCATCGGGAAACACCATATATTTT

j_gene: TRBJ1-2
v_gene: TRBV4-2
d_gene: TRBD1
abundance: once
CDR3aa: CASSQTGQGSGYTF
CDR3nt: TGTGCCAGCAGCCAGACGGGACAGGGAAGTGGCTACACCTTC

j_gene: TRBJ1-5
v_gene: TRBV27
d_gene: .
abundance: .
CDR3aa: CASSLTRRGFGPQHF
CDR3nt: TGTGCCAGCAGTTTAACCCGACGGGGGTTCGGGCCCCAGCATTTT

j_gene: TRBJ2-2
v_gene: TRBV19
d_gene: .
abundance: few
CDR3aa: CASINSRVLNTGELFF
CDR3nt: TGTGCCAGTATTAACTCCAGGGTCTTGAACACCGGGGAGCTGTTTTTT

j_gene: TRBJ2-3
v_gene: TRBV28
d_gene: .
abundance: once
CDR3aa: CASSLRGAPRTDTQYF
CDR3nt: TGTGCCAGCAGTTTAAGGGGCGCACCCCGCACAGATACGCAGTATTTT

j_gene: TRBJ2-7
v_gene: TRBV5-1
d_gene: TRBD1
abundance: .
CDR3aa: CASSLQGRYEQYF
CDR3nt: TGCGCCAGCAGCTTACAGGGGCGCTACGAGCAGTACTTC

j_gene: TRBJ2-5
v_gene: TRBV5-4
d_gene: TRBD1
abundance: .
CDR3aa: CASSPPVAGGTQYF
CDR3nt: TGTGCCAGCAGCCCACCAGTGGCAGGGGGAACCCAGTACTTC

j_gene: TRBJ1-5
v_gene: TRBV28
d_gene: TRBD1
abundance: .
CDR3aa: CASRLGGQGRWEPQHF
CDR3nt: TGTGCCAGCAGGCTCGGGGGACAGGGCCGTTGGGAGCCCCAGCATTTT

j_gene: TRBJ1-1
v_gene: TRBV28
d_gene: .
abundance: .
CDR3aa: CASISRPGGYKNTEAFF
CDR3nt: TGTGCCAGCATCTCTAGGCCCGGAGGATACAAGAACACTGAAGCTTTCTTT

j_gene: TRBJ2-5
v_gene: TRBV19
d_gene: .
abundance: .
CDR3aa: CASSPLRGRGSTQYF
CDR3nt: TGTGCCAGTAGCCCACTGAGGGGGAGGGGAAGCACCCAGTACTTC

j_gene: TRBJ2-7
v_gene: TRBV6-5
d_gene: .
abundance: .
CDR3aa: CASSTPLADEQYF
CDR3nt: TGTGCCAGCAGTACCCCTCTAGCTGACGAGCAGTACTTC

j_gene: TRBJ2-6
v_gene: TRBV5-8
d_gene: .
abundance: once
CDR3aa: CASSFAVSGANVLTF
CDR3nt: TGTGCCAGCAGCTTCGCGGTCTCTGGGGCCAACGTCCTGACTTTC

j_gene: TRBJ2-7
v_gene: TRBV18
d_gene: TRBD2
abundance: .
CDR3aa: CASSPIREGRYEQYF
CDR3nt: TGTGCCAGCTCACCAATACGGGAGGGCCGGTACGAGCAGTACTTC

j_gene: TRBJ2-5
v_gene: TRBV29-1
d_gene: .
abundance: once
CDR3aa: CSVDYGTQETQYF
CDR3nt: TGCAGCGTTGATTACGGGACTCAAGAGACCCAGTACTTC

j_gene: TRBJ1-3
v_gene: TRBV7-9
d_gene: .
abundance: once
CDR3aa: CASSLETGGNTIYF
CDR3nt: TGTGCCAGCAGCTTAGAAACGGGTGGAAACACCATATATTTT

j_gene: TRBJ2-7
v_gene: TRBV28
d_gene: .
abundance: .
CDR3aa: CASTGQIYEQYF
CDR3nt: TGTGCCAGCACCGGACAGATCTACGAGCAGTACTTC

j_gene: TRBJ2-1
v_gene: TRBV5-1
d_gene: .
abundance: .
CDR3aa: CASSLVAGEPYNEQFF
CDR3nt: TGCGCCAGCAGCTTGGTTGCCGGGGAGCCCTACAATGAGCAGTTCTTC

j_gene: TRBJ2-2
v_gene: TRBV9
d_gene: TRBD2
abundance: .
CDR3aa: CASGRNRGLAGGTGELFF
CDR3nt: TGTGCCAGCGGTCGCAATCGGGGCCTAGCGGGAGGGACCGGGGAGCTGTTTTTT

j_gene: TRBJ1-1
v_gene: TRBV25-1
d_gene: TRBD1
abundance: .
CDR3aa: CASSGQGKTEAFF
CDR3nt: TGTGCCAGCAGTGGACAGGGGAAAACTGAAGCTTTCTTT

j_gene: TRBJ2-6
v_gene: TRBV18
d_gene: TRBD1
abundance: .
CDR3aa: CASSRDRSSGANVLTF
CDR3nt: TGTGCCAGCTCAAGGGACAGGAGCTCTGGGGCCAACGTCCTGACTTTC

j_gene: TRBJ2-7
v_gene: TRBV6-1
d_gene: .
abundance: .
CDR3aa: CASSEAWTALYEQYF
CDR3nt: TGTGCCAGCAGTGAAGCTTGGACAGCACTCTACGAGCAGTACTTC

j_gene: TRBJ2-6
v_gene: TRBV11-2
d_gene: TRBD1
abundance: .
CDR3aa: CASSLGPGQGTFTF
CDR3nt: TGTGCCAGCAGCTTAGGCCCGGGACAGGGGACATTTACTTTC

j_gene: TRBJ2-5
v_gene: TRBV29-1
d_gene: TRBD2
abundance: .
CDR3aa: CSVGTSRETQYF
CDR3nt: TGCAGCGTCGGGACTAGCCGAGAGACCCAGTACTTC

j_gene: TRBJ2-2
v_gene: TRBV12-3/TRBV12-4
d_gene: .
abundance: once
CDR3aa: CASRRSGELFF
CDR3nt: TGTGCCAGCAGGCGAAGCGGGGAGCTGTTTTTT

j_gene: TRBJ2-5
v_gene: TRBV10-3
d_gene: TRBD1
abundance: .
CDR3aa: CAISESTGGMKTQYF
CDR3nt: TGTGCCATCAGTGAGTCGACAGGGGGGATGAAGACCCAGTACTTC

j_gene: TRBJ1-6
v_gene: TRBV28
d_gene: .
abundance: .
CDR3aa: CATRTGFNSPLHF
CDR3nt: TGTGCCACCAGAACAGGGTTTAATTCACCCCTCCACTTT